The subject of this entry is one TCR beta chain. The target antigen is unknown. The sample comes from a study of T cell responses to AZD1222 COVID-19 vaccine. Broader study findings: At baseline, seropositivity was found in only six or seven AZD1222 recipients. Donors were chiefly white British, with a greater number of females, and clonal diversity was perhaps underestimated. Recipients of two AZD1222 doses showed rising Spike-specific TCR breadth and depth.

This CDR3 comprises 14 residues. V was clipped by 7 bases and J by 0 bases, with 15 bases between them. CDR1 SQVTM and CDR2 ANQGSEA come from the germline V gene. It was second doses at about 4 or about 12 weeks that were pooled. This table comes from immunoSEQ multiplex PCR, and its TCRdb copy is limited to in-frame clones, with some not included. This sample has around 120,000 clones; 93% occur once, and the top ten carry 5%. This TCR came from an adult who received the AZD1222 COVID-19 vaccine. The sequenced sample was peripheral blood, obtained 28 days after the second AZD1222 dose. The chain has TRBV29-1 and TRBJ1-1; possibly TRBD1 for D (6 bases). The CDR3 spells CSAHKQGMNTEAFF. Here the CDR3 DNA reads TGCAGCGCCCATAAACAGGGTATGAACACTGAAGCTTTCTTT.